These 5 T cell receptor beta chains were all obtained from the same sample, sequenced in a study of graft-versus-host responses after intestinal transplantation. Method: immunoSEQ multiplex PCR; TCRdb's copy keeps in-frame clones and lacks some. This table holds 80,000 or so clones, roughly 90% found once. The specimen comprised PBMCs, sampled 98 days after intestinal transplantation. These receptors all come from a human patient who received an intestinal transplant, so some T cells may come from the graft donor.

V usage is TRBV2 and J usage is TRBJ2-7, with 9 nucleotides matching TRBD1. The CDR3 is 18 residues long. Germline loops: CDR1 SNHLY, CDR2 FYNNEI. J lost 2 bases, V lost 9 bases, and 20 bases had no gene match. CDR3 in amino acids: CASSAPGQGSRGTYEQYF. The CDR3 bases are TGTGCCAGTTCTGCTCCGGGACAGGGAAGTCGGGGTACCTACGAGCAGTACTTC.

V is TRBV10-1 and J is TRBJ2-1; a weak D match, TRBD2 (6 bases). The CDR3 is 17 amino acids. V dropped 3 bases and J dropped 1 base, with 16 bases sitting between them. The germline V gene has CDR1 WNHNN and CDR2 SYGVQD (reference sequence). The CDR3 spells CASSDGGRDRSYNEQFF. The CDR3 DNA follows: TGCGCCAGCAGTGACGGTGGGCGGGATAGGTCCTACAATGAGCAGTTCTTC.

The chain uses TRBV5-1 and TRBJ1-1; D may be TRBD1 (6 bases). The CDR3 spans 15 residues. The V end was cut by 2 bases, the J end by 0 bases, with 11 bases between. Germline loops: CDR1 SGHRS, CDR2 YFSETQ. The CDR3 here is CASSLPGQMNTEAFF. The CDR3 coding sequence is TGCGCCAGCAGCTTACCGGGACAAATGAACACTGAAGCTTTCTTT.

The V call is TRBV18, the J call TRBJ2-1; tentatively, D is TRBD2 (5 bases). Trimming took 0 bases from V and 0 from J, leaving 12 bases between them. Germline lookup yields CDR1 KGHSH and CDR2 LQKENI. The CDR3 has 17 residues. Here the CDR3 reads CASSPPRAYNSYNEQFF. CDR3 in DNA: TGTGCCAGCTCACCACCGCGGGCGTACAACTCCTACAATGAGCAGTTCTTC.

The V gene is TRBV16, the J gene TRBJ2-7; no definite D call. The CDR3 is made up of 15 amino acids. Trimming left V 0 bases short and J 5 bases short, with 14 bases between. CDR1 is KGHSY, CDR2 FQNENV, per germline. The CDR3 nucleotides are TGTGCCAGCAGCCAATCGAGTCAGCAACTGGACGAGCAGTACTTC. It encodes CASSQSSQQLDEQYF.